This record concerns one TCR beta chain sequence. This record comes from a study of blood T cell repertoires in COVID-19. Study in general: Sites across the United States, Italy and Spain contributed samples from acute and convalescent COVID-19. PBMCs, B-cell-depleted T cells, or T cells were the source of the cDNA or gDNA that made up the material.

The CDR3 is 13 amino acids. V was clipped by 3 bases and J by 0 bases, with 6 bases between them. The germline CDR1 and CDR2 sequences are GTSNPN and SVGIG (reference sequence). Patients from Seattle were sampled longitudinally, starting during active infection. Authors' processing steps: Quantification of nucleated cells was approximated via reference gene primer amplification. Method: immunoSEQ multiplex PCR; TCRdb's copy keeps in-frame clones and lacks some. That table supplies the V and J calls and clone size; D and trimming were determined from the DNA. The sample has under 250,000 clones, more than 70% seen once.

This clonotype was sampled from an elderly woman with COVID-19, enrolled during active disease. Sample: peripheral blood. V is TRBV30 and J is TRBJ1-5; D is unresolved. CDR3 in DNA: TGTGCCTGGAGCCCTCTTAGCAATCAGCCCCAGCATTTT. Translating gives CAWSPLSNQPQHF.